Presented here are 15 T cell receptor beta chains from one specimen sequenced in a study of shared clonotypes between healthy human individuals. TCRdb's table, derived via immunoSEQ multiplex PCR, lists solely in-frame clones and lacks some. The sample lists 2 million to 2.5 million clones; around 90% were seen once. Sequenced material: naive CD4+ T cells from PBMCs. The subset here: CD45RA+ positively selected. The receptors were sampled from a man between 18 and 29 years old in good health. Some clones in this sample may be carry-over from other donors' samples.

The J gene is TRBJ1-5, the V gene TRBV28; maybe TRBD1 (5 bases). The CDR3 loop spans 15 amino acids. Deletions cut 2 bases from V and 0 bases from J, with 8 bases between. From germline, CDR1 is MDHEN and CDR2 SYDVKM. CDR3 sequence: CASSLKGYSNQPQHF. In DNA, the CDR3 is TGTGCCAGCAGTTTAAAGGGGTATAGCAATCAGCCCCAGCATTTT.

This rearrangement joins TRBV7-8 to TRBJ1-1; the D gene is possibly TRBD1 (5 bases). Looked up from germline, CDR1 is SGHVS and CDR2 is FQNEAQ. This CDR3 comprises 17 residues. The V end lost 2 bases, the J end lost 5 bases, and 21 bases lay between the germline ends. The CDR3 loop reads CASSLRGRPGGGTEAFF. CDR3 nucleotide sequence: TGTGCCAGCAGCTTAAGGGGCCGGCCGGGCGGTGGGACTGAAGCTTTCTTT.

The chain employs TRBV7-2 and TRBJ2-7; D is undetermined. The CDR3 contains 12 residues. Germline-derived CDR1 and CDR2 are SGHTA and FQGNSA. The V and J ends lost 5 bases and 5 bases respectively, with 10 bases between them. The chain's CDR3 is CASSQTRNEQYF. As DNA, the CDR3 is TGTGCCAGCAGCCAGACACGGAACGAGCAGTACTTC.

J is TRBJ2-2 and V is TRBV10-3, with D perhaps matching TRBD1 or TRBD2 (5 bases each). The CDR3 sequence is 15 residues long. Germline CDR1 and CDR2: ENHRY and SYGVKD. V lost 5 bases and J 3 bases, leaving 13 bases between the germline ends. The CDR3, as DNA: TGTGCCATCAGTCCTGACGGGGCCGACACCGGGGAGCTGTTTTTT. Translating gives CAISPDGADTGELFF.

The CDR3 DNA is TGTGCCACCCGACAGACGCGAGAGACCCAGTACTTC. As protein: CATRQTRETQYF. The chain carries TRBV6-5 and TRBJ2-5, with D tentatively TRBD1 (5 bases). The V end was cut by 10 bases, the J end by 4 bases, with 13 bases between. The germline gives CDR1 MNHEY, CDR2 SVGAGI. CDR3 length: 12 residues.

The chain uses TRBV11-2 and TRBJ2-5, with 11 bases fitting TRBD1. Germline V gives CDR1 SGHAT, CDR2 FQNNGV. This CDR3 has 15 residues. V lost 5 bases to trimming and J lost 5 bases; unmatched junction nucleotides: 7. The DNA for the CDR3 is TGTGCCAGCAGCGAGGACAGGGGGCCAGTCGAGACCCAGTACTTC. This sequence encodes CASSEDRGPVETQYF.

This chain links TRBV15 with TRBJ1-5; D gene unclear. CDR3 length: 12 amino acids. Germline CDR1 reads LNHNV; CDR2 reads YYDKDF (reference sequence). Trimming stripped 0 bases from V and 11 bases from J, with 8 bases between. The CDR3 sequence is CATSREGWAQHF. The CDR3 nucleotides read TGTGCCACCAGCAGAGAGGGGTGGGCCCAGCATTTT.

CDR3 DNA: TGTGCCAGTAGTATGGCAGCCCCGACTAGCGGGCTTGGGACCCAGTACTTC. Translated: CASSMAAPTSGLGTQYF. The chain has TRBV19 and TRBJ2-5; 10 bases map to TRBD2. Germline CDR1 LNHDA, CDR2 SQIVND (reference sequence). Trimming cost V 3 bases and J 7 bases; bases outside gene matches: 14. This CDR3 is built from 17 residues.

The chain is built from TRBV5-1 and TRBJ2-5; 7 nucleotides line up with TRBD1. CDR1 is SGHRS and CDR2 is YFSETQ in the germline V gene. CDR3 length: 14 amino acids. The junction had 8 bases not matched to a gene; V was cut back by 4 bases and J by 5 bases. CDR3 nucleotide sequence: TGCGCCAGCAGCACCGGGACAGCGCTTGAGACCCAGTACTTC. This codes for CASSTGTALETQYF.

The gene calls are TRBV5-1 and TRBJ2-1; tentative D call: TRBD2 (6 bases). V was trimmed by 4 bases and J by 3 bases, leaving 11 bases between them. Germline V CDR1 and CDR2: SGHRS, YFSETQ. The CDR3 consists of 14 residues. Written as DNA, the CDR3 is TGCGCCAGCAGCCCCCCGCGGGGCTACAATGAGCAGTTCTTC. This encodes CASSPPRGYNEQFF.

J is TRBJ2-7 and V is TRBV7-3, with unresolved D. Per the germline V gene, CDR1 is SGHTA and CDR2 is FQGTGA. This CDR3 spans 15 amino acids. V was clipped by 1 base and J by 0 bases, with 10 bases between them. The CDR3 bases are TGTGCCAGCAGCTTAAATCCAGCTAACTCCTACGAGCAGTACTTC. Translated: CASSLNPANSYEQYF.

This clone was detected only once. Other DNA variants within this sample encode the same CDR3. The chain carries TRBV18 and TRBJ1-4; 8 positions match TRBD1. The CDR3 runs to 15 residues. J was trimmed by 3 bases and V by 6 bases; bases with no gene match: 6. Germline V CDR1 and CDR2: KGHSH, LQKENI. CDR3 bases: TGTGCCAGCTCTCTGGACAGGGCACCTAATGAAAAACTGTTTTTT. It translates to CASSLDRAPNEKLFF.

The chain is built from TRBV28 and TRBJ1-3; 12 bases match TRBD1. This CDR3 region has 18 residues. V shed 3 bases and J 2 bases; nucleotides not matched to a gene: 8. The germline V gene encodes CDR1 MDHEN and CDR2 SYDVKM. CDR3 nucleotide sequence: TGTGCCAGCAGTTTTTTAAGCGGGACAGGGGGCCCTGGAAACACCATATATTTT. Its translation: CASSFLSGTGGPGNTIYF.

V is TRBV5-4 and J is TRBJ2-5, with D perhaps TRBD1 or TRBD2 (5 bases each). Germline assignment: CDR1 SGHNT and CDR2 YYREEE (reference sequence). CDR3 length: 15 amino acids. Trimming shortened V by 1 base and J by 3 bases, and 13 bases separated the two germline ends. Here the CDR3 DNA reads TGTGCCAGCAGCTTGTCCGGGACGTCCAAAGAGACCCAGTACTTC. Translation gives CASSLSGTSKETQYF.

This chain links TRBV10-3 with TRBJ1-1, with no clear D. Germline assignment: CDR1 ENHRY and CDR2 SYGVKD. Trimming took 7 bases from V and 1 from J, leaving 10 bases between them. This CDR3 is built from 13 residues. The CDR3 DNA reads TGTGCCATCATGGTACAGACGAACACTGAAGCTTTCTTT. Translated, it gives CAIMVQTNTEAFF.